This T cell receptor (beta chain) was captured by sequencing in a study of patients and donors after allogeneic stem cell transplantation. The CDR3 covers 15 residues. Trimming removed 1 base from V and 1 base from J, with 10 bases in between. The germline V gene encodes CDR1 SGHVS and CDR2 FNYEAQ. TCRdb reprocessed the RT-PCR reads via MiXCR and lists one record per CDR3 protein. Of hundreds of distinct CDR3 sequences in the sample, 2% to 3% were seen once. By sample share, this clonotype is medium-sized. This sequence originates from a human donor who was either an allogeneic HSCT recipient or a stem cell or donor lymphocyte infusion donor (not recorded which). It is not recorded whose cells these are; they may come from a transplant donor. The chain joins TRBV7-6 to TRBJ1-1; D gene unclear. The sequencing sample was made of blood, either unsorted or a sorted T cell fraction (not recorded which). CDR3 coding DNA: TGTGCCAGCAGCTTAGACGGCAGGACGAACACTGAAGCTTTCTTT. Translating gives CASSLDGRTNTEAFF.